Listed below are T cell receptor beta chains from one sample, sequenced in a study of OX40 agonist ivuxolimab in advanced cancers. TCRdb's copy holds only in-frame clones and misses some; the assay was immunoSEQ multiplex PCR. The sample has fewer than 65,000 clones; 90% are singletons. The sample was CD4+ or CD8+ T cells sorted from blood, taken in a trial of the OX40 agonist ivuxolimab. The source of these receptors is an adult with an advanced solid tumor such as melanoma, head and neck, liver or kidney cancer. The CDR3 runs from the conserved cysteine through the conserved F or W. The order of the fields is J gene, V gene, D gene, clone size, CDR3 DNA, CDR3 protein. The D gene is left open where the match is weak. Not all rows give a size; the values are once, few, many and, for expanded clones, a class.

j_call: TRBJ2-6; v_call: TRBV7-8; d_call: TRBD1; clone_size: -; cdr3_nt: TGTGCCAGCAGCTTAGTTGGGACAGGGACCTCTGGGGCCAACGTCCTGACTTTC; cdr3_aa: CASSLVGTGTSGANVLTF
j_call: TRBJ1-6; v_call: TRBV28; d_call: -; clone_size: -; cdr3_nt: TGTGCCAGCAGTTTAGGTGGGGGCCAGATAAATTCACCCCTCCACTTT; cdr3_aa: CASSLGGGQINSPLHF
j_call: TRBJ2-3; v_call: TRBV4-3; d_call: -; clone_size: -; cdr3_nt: TGCGCCAGCAGCCAAGATAAGCTCCCCACAGATACGCAGTATTTT; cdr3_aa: CASSQDKLPTDTQYF
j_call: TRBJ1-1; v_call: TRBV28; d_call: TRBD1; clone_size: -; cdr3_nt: TGTGCCAGCAGCCCATACAGGGGGAGGACTGAAGCTTTCTTT; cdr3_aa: CASSPYRGRTEAFF
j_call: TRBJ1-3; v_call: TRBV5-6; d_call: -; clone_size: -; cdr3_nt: TGTGCCAGCAGCTTCGGGCAGCCAGAGGACACCATATATTTT; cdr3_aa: CASSFGQPEDTIYF
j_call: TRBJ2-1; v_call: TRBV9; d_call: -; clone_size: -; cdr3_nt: TGTGCCAGCAGCGTAGGGCCGAGCAGCGATGAGCAGTTCTTC; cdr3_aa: CASSVGPSSDEQFF
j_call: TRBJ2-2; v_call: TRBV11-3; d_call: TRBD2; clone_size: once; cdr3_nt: TGTGCCAGCAGCTCCGTCCGGGGGGCCGGGGAGCTGTTTTTT; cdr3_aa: CASSSVRGAGELFF
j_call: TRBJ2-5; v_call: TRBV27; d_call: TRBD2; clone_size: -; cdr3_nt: TGTGCCAGCAGCCTAAAGGGCCTAGCGGGGCCACAAGAGACCCAGTACTTC; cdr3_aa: CASSLKGLAGPQETQYF
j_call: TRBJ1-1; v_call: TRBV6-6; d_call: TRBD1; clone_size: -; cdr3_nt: TGTGCCAGCAGTCAAGGACAGGTGGGTCAAAAAGCTTTCTTT; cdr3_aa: CASSQGQVGQKAFF
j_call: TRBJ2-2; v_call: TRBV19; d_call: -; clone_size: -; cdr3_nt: TGTGCCAGTAGTATATTAGTTTCCGGGGAGCTGTTTTTT; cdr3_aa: CASSILVSGELFF
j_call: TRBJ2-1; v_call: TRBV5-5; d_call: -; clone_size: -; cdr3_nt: TGTGCCAGCAGCTTGGCGGTAGTGGGGCTGGGGGAGCAGTTCTTC; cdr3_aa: CASSLAVVGLGEQFF
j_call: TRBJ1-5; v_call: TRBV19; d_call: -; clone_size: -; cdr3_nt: TGTGCCAGTACTCAGAGGAAGGTTATCACTTTTAGCAATCAGCCCCAGCATTTT; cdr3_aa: CASTQRKVITFSNQPQHF
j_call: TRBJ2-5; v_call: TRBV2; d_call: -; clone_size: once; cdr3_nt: TGTGCCAGCAGCCTCATCGGGGTAGGGGAGACCCAGTACTTC; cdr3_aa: CASSLIGVGETQYF